This T cell receptor beta chain was profiled in a study of blood T cell repertoires in COVID-19. Study at large: T cells, B-cell-depleted T cells, or PBMCs supplied cDNA or gDNA.

After removal of 4 bases from V and 2 bases from J, the junction contained 6 bases not matched to a gene. The germline gives CDR1 LNHDA, CDR2 SQIVND (reference sequence). The CDR3 spans 17 residues. Produced via immunoSEQ multiplex PCR; TCRdb's table is partial and in-frame only. The sample holds 70,000 or so clones; around three quarters are singletons and the top ten take about a third. Sequencing was carried out using peripheral blood. The TCR was taken from a woman between 65 and 79 years old with acute or convalescent COVID-19. This chain uses TRBV19 with TRBJ1-6, with 9 nucleotides matching TRBD1. The CDR3 bases are TGTGCCAGTAGTACAAGGACAGGGGATCCCTATAATTCACCCCTCCACTTT. It is translated as CASSTRTGDPYNSPLHF.